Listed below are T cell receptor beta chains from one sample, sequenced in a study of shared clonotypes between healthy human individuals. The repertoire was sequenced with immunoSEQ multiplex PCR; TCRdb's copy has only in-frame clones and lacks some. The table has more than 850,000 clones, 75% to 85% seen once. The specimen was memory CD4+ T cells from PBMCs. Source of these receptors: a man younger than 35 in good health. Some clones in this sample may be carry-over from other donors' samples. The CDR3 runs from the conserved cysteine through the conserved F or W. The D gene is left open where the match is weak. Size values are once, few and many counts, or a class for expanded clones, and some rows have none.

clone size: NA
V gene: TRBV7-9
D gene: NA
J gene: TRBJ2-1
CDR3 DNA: TGTGCCAGCAGCTTAGTTGGTGCGCTAAATGAGCAGTTCTTC
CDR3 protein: CASSLVGALNEQFF

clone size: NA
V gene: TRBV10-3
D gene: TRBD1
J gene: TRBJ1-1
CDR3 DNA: TGTGCCATCAGGTTGGACAGGGGGCCGGCTGAAGCTTTCTTT
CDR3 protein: CAIRLDRGPAEAFF

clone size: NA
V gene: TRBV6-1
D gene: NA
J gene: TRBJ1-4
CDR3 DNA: TGTGCCAGCAGTGAAGGAAGACTGGTTAATGAAAAACTGTTTTTT
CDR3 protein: CASSEGRLVNEKLFF

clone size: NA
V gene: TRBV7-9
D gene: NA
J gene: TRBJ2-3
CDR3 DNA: TGTGCCAGCAGCCCCAAAGGGGGGCCTACCACAGATACGCAGTATTTT
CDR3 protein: CASSPKGGPTTDTQYF

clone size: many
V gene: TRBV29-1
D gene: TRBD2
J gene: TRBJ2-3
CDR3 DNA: TGCAGCGTGTCTAGCGGGAGCGACCCAACAGATACGCAGTATTTT
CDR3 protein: CSVSSGSDPTDTQYF

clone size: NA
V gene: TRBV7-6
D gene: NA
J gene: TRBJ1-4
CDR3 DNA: TGTGCCAGCAGCTTACGCCCGGACAGCGAAAAACTGTTTTTT
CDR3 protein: CASSLRPDSEKLFF

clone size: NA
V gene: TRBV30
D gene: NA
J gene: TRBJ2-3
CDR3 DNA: TGTGCCTGGAGAGCTCCGGGGTCTTATACGCAGTATTTT
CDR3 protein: CAWRAPGSYTQYF

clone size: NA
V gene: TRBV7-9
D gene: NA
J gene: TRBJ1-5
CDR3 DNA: TGTGCCAGCAGCTTGGGACTGAATGATCAGCCCCAGCATTTT
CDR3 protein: CASSLGLNDQPQHF

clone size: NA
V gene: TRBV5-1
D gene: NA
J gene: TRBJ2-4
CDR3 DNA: TGCGCCAGCAGCCCGGGGGACGGATCAATTCAGTACTTC
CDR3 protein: CASSPGDGSIQYF

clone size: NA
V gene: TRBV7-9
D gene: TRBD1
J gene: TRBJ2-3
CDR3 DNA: TGTGCCAGCAGCTTAGACAGGGGAAGCACAGATACGCAGTATTTT
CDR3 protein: CASSLDRGSTDTQYF

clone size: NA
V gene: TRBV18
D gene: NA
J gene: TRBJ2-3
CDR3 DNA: TGTGCCAGCTCACCAGGGAGACTGACAGATACGCAGTATTTT
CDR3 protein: CASSPGRLTDTQYF

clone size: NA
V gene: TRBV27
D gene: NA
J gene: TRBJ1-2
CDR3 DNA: TGTGCCAGCAGGCAACCCTTTGGGGTCGGTGGCTACACCTTC
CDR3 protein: CASRQPFGVGGYTF

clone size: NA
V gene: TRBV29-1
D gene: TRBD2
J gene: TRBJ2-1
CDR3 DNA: TGCAGCGCCGTCGGACTAGCGGATAATGAGCAGTTCTTC
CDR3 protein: CSAVGLADNEQFF

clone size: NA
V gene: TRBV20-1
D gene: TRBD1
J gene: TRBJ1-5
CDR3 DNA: TGCAGTGCCCTGGACAGGACTCTCCAGCATTTT
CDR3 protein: CSALDRTLQHF

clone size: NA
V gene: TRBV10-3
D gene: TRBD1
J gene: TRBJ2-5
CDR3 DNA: TGTGCCATCAGTTTATCGACAGGGCAAGAGACCCAGTACTTC
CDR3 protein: CAISLSTGQETQYF

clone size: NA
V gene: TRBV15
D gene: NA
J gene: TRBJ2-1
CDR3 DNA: TGTGCCACCAGCAGAGATCCCTTTCACAATGAGCAGTTCTTC
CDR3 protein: CATSRDPFHNEQFF

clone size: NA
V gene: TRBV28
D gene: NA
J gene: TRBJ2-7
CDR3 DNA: TGTGCCAGCAGTTTAAGGTACGAGCAGTACTTC
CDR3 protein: CASSLRYEQYF

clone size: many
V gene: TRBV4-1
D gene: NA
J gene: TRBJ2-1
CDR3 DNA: TGCGCCAGCAGCCTTACCGGGGGGCAGGGCCTGTTCTTC
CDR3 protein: CASSLTGGQGLFF

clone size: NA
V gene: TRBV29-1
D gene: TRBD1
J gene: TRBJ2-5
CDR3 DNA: TGCAGCGTTGATATAACAGGGGGCTTGGGTTGGGAGACCCAGTACTTC
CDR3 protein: CSVDITGGLGWETQYF

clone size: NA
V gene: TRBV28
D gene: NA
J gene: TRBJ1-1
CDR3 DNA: TGTGCCACCTACCCGAGTCTAGGGTCGTCCGTCGCTTTCTTT
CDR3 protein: CATYPSLGSSVAFF

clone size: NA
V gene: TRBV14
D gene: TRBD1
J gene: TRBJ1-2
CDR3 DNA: TGTGCCAGCAGCTTAGAAGGGGGCTTCTATGGCTACACCTTC
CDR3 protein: CASSLEGGFYGYTF

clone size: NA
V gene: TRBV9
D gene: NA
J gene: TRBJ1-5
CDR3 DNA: TGTGCCCTGCCCAATCAGCCCCAGCATTTT
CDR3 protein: CALPNQPQHF

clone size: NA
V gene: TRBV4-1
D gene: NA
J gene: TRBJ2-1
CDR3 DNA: TGCGCCAGCAGCCAACAGGGCTCCTACAATGAGCAGTTCTTC
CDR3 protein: CASSQQGSYNEQFF

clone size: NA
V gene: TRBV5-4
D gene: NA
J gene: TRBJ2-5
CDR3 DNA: TGTGCCAGCAGCTCCATCCTGGGGTCAGAGACCCAGTACTTC
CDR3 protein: CASSSILGSETQYF

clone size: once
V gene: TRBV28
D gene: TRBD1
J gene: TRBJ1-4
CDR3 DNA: TGTGCCAGCAGGGAGCAGGGGGCCCGGGAAAAACTGTTTTTT
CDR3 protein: CASREQGAREKLFF

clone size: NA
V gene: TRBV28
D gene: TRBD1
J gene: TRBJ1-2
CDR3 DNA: TGTGCCAGCAGTTGGGGACAGGGTTTGGATGGCTACACCTTC
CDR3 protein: CASSWGQGLDGYTF

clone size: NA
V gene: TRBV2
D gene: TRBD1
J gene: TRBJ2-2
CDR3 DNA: TGTGCCAGCACCAAGGACAGGGGGCTCGGAGCCGGGGAGCTGTTTTTT
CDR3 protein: CASTKDRGLGAGELFF

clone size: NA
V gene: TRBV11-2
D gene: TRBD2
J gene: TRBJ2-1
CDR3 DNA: TGTGCCAGCACCCCGGGACTAGCGTTGCGGAATGAGCAGTTCTTC
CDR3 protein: CASTPGLALRNEQFF

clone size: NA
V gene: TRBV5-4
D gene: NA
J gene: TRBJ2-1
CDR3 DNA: TGTGCCAGCAGCTTGGGGGGGGCCCGGGGAGAGAATGAGCAGTTCTTC
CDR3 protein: CASSLGGARGENEQFF

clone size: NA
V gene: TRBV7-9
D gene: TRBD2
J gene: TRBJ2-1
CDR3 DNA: TGTGCCAGCAGCTTAGCGCATAGCGGGAGCTCCTACAATGAGCAGTTCTTC
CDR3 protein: CASSLAHSGSSYNEQFF

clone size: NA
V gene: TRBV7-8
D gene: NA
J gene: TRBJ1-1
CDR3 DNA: TGTGCCAGCAGCACATTCCTTGGGACTGAAGCTTTCTTT
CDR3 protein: CASSTFLGTEAFF

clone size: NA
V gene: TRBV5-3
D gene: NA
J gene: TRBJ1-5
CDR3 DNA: TGTGCCAGAAGCCGGACGGGAGTCCTTGGCAATCAGCCCCAGCATTTT
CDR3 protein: CARSRTGVLGNQPQHF

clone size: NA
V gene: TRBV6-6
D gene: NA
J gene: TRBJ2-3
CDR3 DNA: TGTGCCGGCGCGGGACTCCCCACAGATACGCAGTATTTT
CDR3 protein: CAGAGLPTDTQYF

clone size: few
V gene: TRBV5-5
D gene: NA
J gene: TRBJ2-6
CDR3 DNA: TGTGCCAGCAGCTCTTGGGGGCCTGGGGCCAACGTCCTGACTTTC
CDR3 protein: CASSSWGPGANVLTF

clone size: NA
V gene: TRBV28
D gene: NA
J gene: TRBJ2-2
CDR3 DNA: TGTGCCGGCCTCGGGGGGAACACCGGGGAGCTGTTTTTT
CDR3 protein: CAGLGGNTGELFF

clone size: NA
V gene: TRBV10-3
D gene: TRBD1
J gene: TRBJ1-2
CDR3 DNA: TGTGCCATCAGTGAGTCGACGAGACGGGCAGGGGACAGCTATGGCTACACCTTC
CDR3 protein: CAISESTRRAGDSYGYTF

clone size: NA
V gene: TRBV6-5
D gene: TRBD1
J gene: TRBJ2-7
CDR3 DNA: TGTGCCAGCAGGACAGGGGGCCCAGTCGAGCAGTACTTC
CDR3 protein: CASRTGGPVEQYF

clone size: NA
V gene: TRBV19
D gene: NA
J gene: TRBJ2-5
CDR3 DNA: TGTGCCAGTAGTACGGTCGGGCTGGGGCAAGAGACCCAGTACTTC
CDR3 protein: CASSTVGLGQETQYF

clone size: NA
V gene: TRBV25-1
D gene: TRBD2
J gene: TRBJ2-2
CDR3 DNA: TGTGCCAGCAGTGGAAGCGGGAGCGCGGAAATCGGGGAGCTGTTTTTT
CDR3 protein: CASSGSGSAEIGELFF

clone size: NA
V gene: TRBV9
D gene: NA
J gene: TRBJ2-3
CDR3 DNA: TGTGCCAGCAGGGGGGCCCTAAGCACAGATACGCAGTATTTT
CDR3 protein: CASRGALSTDTQYF

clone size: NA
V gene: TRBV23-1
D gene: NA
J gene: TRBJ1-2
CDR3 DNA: TGCGCCAGCAGTCAGGGTAGGGGATCGGTGGGCTACACCTTC
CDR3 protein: CASSQGRGSVGYTF

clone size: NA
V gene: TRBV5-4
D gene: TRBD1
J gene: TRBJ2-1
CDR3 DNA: TGTGCCAGCAGCTGGGGGACAGTCGACAATGAGCAGTTCTTC
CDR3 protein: CASSWGTVDNEQFF